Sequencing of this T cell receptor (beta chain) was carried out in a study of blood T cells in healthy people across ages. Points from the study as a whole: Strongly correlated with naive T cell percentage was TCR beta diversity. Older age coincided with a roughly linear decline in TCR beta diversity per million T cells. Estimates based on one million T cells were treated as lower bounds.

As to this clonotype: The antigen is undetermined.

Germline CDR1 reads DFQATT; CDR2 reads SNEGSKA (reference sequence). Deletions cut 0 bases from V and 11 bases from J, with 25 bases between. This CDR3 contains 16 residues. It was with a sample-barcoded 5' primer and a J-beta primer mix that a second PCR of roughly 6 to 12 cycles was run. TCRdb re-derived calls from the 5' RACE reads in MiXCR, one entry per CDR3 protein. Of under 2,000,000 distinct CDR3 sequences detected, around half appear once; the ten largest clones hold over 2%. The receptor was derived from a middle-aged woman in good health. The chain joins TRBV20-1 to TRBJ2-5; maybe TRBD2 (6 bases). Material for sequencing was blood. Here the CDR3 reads CSARDSYGGDSGEQYF. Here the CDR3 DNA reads TGCAGTGCTAGAGATAGCTACGGGGGTGACAGTGGAGAGCAGTACTTC.